This T cell receptor (beta chain) appears in the sequencing data of a study of T cells after posttransplantation cyclophosphamide. This clone was seen at least ten times. Its antigen is unknown. With V trimmed by 9 bases and J by 5 bases, 9 bases remained unmatched. The CDR3 spans 14 residues. Germline values: CDR1 LNHDA, CDR2 SQIVND (reference sequence). On the day of bone marrow donation, the related graft donor provided peripheral blood. Study results and limitations: Donor CD8+ memory clones often dominated recipient blood repertoires at later times.

The method was immunoSEQ multiplex PCR; TCRdb's version includes in-frame clones alone and lacks a portion of them. Observed in the sample are 20,000 to 25,000 clones, none of them singletons. The sample was PBMCs. V gene TRBV19 combines with J gene TRBJ2-1; 8 nucleotides agree with TRBD2. The TCR originated in a woman in her fifties or sixties in good health, CMV-negative, and a related stem cell transplant donor. The CDR3 DNA sequence: TGTGCCAGCCAGAGGGAAGCGGGGGACAATGAGCAGTTCTTC. Translating it yields CASQREAGDNEQFF. Full variable domain (missing parts from reference TRBV19 and TRBJ2-1): DGGITQSPKYLFRKEGQNVTLSCEQNLNHDAMYWYRQDPGQGLRLIYYSQIVNDFQKGDIAEGYSVSREKKESFPLTVTSAQKNPTAFYLCASQREAGDNEQFFGPGTRLTVL.